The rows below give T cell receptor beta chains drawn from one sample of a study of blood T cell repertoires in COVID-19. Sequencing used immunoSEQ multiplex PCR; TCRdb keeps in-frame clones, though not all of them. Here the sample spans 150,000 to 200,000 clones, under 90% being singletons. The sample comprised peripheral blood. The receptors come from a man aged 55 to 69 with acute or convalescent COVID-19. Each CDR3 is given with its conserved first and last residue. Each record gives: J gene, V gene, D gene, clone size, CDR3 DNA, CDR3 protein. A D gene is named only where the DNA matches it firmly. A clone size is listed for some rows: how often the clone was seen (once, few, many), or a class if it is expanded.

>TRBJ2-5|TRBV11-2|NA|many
TGTGCCAGCAGCTTAGGAGGGCGGTTGGGGTGGGAGACCCAGTACTTC
CASSLGGRLGWETQYF
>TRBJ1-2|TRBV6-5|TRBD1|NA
TGTGCCAGTACCCGGGACAGCTATGGCTACACCTTC
CASTRDSYGYTF
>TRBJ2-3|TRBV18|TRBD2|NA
TGTGCCAGCTCCCTACTAGCGAACATAAACACAGATACGCAGTATTTT
CASSLLANINTDTQYF
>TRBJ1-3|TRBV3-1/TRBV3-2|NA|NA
TGTGCCAGCAGCCAAGATGGGACTTCTGGAAACACCATATATTTT
CASSQDGTSGNTIYF
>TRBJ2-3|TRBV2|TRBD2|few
TGTGCCAGCAGTTCTAGCGGGAGATATACGCAGTATTTT
CASSSSGRYTQYF
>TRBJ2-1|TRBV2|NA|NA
TGTGCCAGCAACACCCTAGCGTTTCGTGGCAATGAGCAGTTCTTC
CASNTLAFRGNEQFF
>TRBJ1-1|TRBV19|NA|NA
TGTGCCACCAAGCGGGAAGAAGCTTTCTTT
CATKREEAFF
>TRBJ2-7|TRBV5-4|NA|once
TGTGCCAGCAGCTTGGGGCAGGTCTACGAGCAGTACTTC
CASSLGQVYEQYF
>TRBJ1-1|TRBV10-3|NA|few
TGTGCCATCAGTGAGTCTACATTCCTTAACACTGAAGCTTTCTTT
CAISESTFLNTEAFF
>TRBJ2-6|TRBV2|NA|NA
TGTGCCAGCAGTGAGCAGGCTTCTGGGGCCAACGTCCTGACTTTC
CASSEQASGANVLTF
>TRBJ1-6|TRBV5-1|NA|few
TGCGCCAGCAGCCGAATCGGACAGACTAATTCACCCCTCCACTTT
CASSRIGQTNSPLHF
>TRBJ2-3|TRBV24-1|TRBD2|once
TGTGCCACCAGTGATTCCTCCAGCGGGAGAGGCGCAGATACGCAGTATTTT
CATSDSSSGRGADTQYF
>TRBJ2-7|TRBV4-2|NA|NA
TGTGCCAGCAGCCAAGGGGAAGGACAGATTGCCCCACAGTACTTC
CASSQGEGQIAPQYF
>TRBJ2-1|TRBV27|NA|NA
TGTGCCAGCAGTTTACTTCAGGGTACGGATGAGCAGTTCTTC
CASSLLQGTDEQFF
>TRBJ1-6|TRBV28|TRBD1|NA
TGTGCCACCACTCAATGGACAGGGGATTCACCCCTCCACTTT
CATTQWTGDSPLHF
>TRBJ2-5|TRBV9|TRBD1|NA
TGTGCCAGCAGCTTAAGGGACAGGGGGGTGGAGACCCAGTACTTC
CASSLRDRGVETQYF
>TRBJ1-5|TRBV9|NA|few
TGTGCCAGCAGCCCCGGGACATTGAGCAATCAGCCCCAGCATTTT
CASSPGTLSNQPQHF
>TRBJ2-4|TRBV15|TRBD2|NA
TGTGCCACCAGCAGAGATCGGTCTCGCGGGGGACCCGGACGCTGGGCCAAAAACATTCAGTACTTC
CATSRDRSRGGPGRWAKNIQYF
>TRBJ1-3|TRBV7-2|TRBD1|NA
TGTGCCAGCAGCTTAGACCCAGGGGGCATCTCTGGAAACACCATATATTTT
CASSLDPGGISGNTIYF
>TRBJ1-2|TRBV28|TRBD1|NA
TGTGCCAGCAGCCCCAGGGGGAACTATGGCTACACCTTC
CASSPRGNYGYTF
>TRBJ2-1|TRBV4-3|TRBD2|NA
TGCGCCAGCAGCCAGGGACTAGCGGGGGGGCCCGGCAATGAGCAGTTCTTC
CASSQGLAGGPGNEQFF
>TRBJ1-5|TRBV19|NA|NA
TGTGCCAGTAGTATAGATTTCGGGGGATATAGCAATCAGCCCCAGCATTTT
CASSIDFGGYSNQPQHF
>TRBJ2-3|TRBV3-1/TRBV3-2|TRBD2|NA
TGTGCCAGCAGTCCCGCTAGCGGAATCACAGATACGCAGTATTTT
CASSPASGITDTQYF
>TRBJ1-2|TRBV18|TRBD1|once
TGTGCCAGCTCACCACCCCTGGGACAGGGAGTCGGCTACACCTTC
CASSPPLGQGVGYTF
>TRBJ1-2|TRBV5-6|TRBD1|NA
TGTGCCAGCAGCTACGGGACAGGGAACTATGGCTACACCTTC
CASSYGTGNYGYTF
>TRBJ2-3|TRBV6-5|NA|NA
TGTGCCAGCAGTTACTCGAGGGTTGGCACAGATACGCAGTATTTT
CASSYSRVGTDTQYF
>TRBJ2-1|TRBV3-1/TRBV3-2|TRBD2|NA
TGTGCCAGCAGCCATTCCCGACTAGCGGCCTTAATGGAGGAGCAGTTCTTC
CASSHSRLAALMEEQFF
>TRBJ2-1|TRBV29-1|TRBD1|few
TGCAGCGTTCGGGACAGCTCCCTCTACAATGAGCAGTTCTTC
CSVRDSSLYNEQFF
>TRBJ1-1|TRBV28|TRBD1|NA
TGTGCCAGCAGCCTCGAGGACAGGGGCGTTATGGGGGCTTTCTTT
CASSLEDRGVMGAFF
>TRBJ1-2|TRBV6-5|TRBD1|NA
TGTGCCAGCAGCCAGAGACAGGGGGATCTCTATGGCTACACCTTC
CASSQRQGDLYGYTF
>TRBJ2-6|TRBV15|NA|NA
TGTGCCACCAGCAGAGATTTAGCGACTGGGGCCAACGTCCTGACTTTC
CATSRDLATGANVLTF
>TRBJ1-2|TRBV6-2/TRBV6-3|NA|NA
TGTGCCAGCAGTTACTCGGAGTTGGGGGGAACGAACTATGGCTACACCTTC
CASSYSELGGTNYGYTF
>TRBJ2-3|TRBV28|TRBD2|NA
TGTGCCAGCAGTTCTAGCGGGAGATTTTCAGATACGCAGTATTTT
CASSSSGRFSDTQYF
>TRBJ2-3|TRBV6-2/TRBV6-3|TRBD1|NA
TGTGCCAGCAGTGACCGACAGGGGGCAACAGATACGCAGTATTTT
CASSDRQGATDTQYF
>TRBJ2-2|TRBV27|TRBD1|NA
TGTGCCAGCAGTTTACGAGATCTGAGGGGGCGTTTGGCCGGGGAGCTGTTTTTT
CASSLRDLRGRLAGELFF
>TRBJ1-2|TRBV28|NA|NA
TGTGCCAGCAGCCTACCGCGGGGGGGATATGGCTACACCTTC
CASSLPRGGYGYTF
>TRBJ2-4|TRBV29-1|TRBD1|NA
TGCAGCGTTGAAGGGCGACAGGGGCCTTCTGAAGGTTTTCGCGCAAACATTCAGTACTTC
CSVEGRQGPSEGFRANIQYF
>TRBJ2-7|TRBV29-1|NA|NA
TGCAGCGTTGGGCGGGGACTCTCCTACGAGCAGTACTTC
CSVGRGLSYEQYF
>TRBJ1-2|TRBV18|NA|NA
TGTGCCAGCTCACCACTGAGGACAGAGGGCTATGGCTACACCTTC
CASSPLRTEGYGYTF
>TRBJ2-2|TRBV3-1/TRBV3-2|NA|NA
TGTGCCAGCAGCCAAGCGAGATACGCGAACACCGGGGAGCTGTTTTTT
CASSQARYANTGELFF
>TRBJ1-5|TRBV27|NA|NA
TGTGCCAGCAGTCGGACCCAAAGTAGGGGTCAGCCCCAGCATTTT
CASSRTQSRGQPQHF
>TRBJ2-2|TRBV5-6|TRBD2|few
TGTGCCAGCAGCTCGGGACTAGCGGTAGGGGAGCTGTTTTTT
CASSSGLAVGELFF
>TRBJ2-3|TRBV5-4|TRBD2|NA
TGTGCCAGCAGCTTGAGGAGCGGGGGAACAGATACGCAGTATTTT
CASSLRSGGTDTQYF
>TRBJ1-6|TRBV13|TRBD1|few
TGTGCCAGCAGCTTAGCCCGACGAGGACAGGCTAATTCACCCCTCCACTTT
CASSLARRGQANSPLHF
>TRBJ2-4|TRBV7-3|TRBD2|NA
TGTGCCAGCAGCTTAAATGGCGAACTAGCGGGAGAGCAAAACATTCAGTACTTC
CASSLNGELAGEQNIQYF
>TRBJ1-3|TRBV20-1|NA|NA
TGCAGTGCCGCGGCAGGAAACACCATATATTTT
CSAAAGNTIYF
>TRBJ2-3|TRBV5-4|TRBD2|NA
TGTGCCAGCAGCTCCCCCCGGCGGGAGGGAGGGGCCACGCAGTATTTT
CASSSPRREGGATQYF
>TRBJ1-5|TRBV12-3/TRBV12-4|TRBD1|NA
TGTGCCAGCAGGGACAGGGGCAATCAGCCCCAGCATTTT
CASRDRGNQPQHF
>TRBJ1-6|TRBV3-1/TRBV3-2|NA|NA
TGTGCCAGCAGCCGGACAGACAATAATTCACCCCTCCACTTT
CASSRTDNNSPLHF
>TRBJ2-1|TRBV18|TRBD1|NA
TGTGCCAGCTCACCCCAACAGGGGGCCTACAATGAGCAGTTCTTC
CASSPQQGAYNEQFF
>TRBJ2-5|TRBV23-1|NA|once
TGCGCCAGCAGTCAGGAGGGACCAGACCAAGAGACCCAGTACTTC
CASSQEGPDQETQYF
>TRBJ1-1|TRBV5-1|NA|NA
TGCGCCAGCAGCTTGGCCAGGGGACGGAAGAACACTGAAGCTTTCTTT
CASSLARGRKNTEAFF
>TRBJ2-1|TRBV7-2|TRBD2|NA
TGTGCCAGCAGCTTATTGGCACTAGCGAGGACCTCCAACAATGAGCAGTTCTTC
CASSLLALARTSNNEQFF
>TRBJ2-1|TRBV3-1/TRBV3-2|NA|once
TGTGCCAGCAGCCAAGAGAGCCCGGTCGTCTTC
CASSQESPVVF